Each of the 12 T cell receptor beta chains below was sequenced from the same sample in a study of blood T cell repertoires in COVID-19. The data were produced by immunoSEQ multiplex PCR, yet TCRdb's version contains in-frame clones alone and is incomplete. There are roughly 150,000 clones in the sample; approximately 82% occur only once, and 10% to 13% lies in the top ten. Sequencing was performed on peripheral blood. The receptors shown here come from a woman of 80 years or more with active or convalescent COVID-19.

This sequence joins TRBV5-6 and TRBJ1-2; TRBD1 matches at 7 bases. The CDR3 is 18 residues long. Germline-derived CDR1 and CDR2 are SGHDT and YYEEEE. Losses at the gene ends were 4 bases for V and 4 bases for J; bases not matched to a gene: 19. The CDR3 bases are TGTGCCAGCAGCCGTACAAGATCGACAGGGACGGAATCCTATGGCTACACCTTC. This gives the protein CASSRTRSTGTESYGYTF.

The chain employs TRBV5-1 and TRBJ1-3; no reliable D call. The CDR3 is 15 amino acids. The germline V gene encodes CDR1 SGHRS and CDR2 YFSETQ. V lost 0 bases to trimming and J lost 3 bases, with 10 bases between them. The CDR3 loop reads CASSLDGEGGNTIYF. In DNA form, the CDR3 reads TGCGCCAGCAGCTTGGACGGAGAAGGTGGAAACACCATATATTTT. The whole variable domain, remainder taken from reference TRBV5-1 and TRBJ1-3, is KAGVTQTPRYLIKTRGQQVTLSCSPISGHRSVSWYQQTPGQGLQFLFEYFSETQRNKGNFPGRFSGRQFSNSRSEMNVSTLELGDSALYLCASSLDGEGGNTIYFGEGSWLTVV.

V is TRBV10-3 and J is TRBJ1-2, with 8 bases that match TRBD1. The CDR3 sequence is 12 residues long. Germline-derived CDR1 and CDR2 are ENHRY and SYGVKD. The V gene end was trimmed by 6 bases and the J gene end by 5 bases; junction bases not matched to a gene: 2. The CDR3 region is CAIRTGAYGYTF. CDR3 coding DNA: TGTGCCATCAGGACAGGGGCGTATGGCTACACCTTC.

The chain employs TRBV2 and TRBJ2-7, with unresolved D. The CDR3 is 11 amino acids. CDR1 is SNHLY and CDR2 is FYNNEI in the germline V gene. The V end lost 5 bases, the J end lost 3 bases, and 5 bases lay between the germline ends. DNA for the CDR3: TGTGCCAGCAGTCCTCTCTACGAGCAGTACTTC. Translating it yields CASSPLYEQYF.

This clone occurred once. As DNA, the CDR3 is TGTGCCAGCAGTTTACGGTCATTTGCCCAGCATTTT. Encoded protein: CASSLRSFAQHF. This chain connects TRBV28 to TRBJ1-5; D is unresolved. With 2 bases removed from V and 11 bases from J, the gap between germline ends came to 10 bases. The length of the CDR3 is 12 residues. In germline, CDR1 is MDHEN, CDR2 SYDVKM.

There are a few counts of this clone. The chain has TRBV5-1 and TRBJ1-1; 7 nucleotides align to TRBD1. The CDR3 has 17 amino acids. V gave up 2 bases and J gave up 2 bases; unmatched junction bases: 12. Per the germline V gene, CDR1 is SGHRS and CDR2 is YFSETQ. CDR3 nucleotides: TGCGCCAGCAGCTTACAGACAGGGTGGGTCGGTAACACTGAAGCTTTCTTT. Its protein is CASSLQTGWVGNTEAFF.

The chain has TRBV6-5 and TRBJ2-1; D not resolved. Per the germline V gene, CDR1 is MNHEY and CDR2 is SVGAGI. This CDR3 spans 12 amino acids. V lost 8 bases, J lost 4 bases, and 9 bases lay in between. CDR3 in DNA: TGTGCCAGCCAAAGAACTTACAATGAGCAGTTCTTC. It translates to CASQRTYNEQFF.

This clone occurred many times. V usage is TRBV7-9 and J usage is TRBJ2-1, with 8 bases that match TRBD2. This CDR3 has 16 residues. Trimming cost V 2 bases and J 1 base; bases outside gene matches: 4. Germline assignment: CDR1 SEHNR and CDR2 FQNEAQ (reference sequence). CDR3 residues: CASSLPAGASYNEQFF. CDR3 DNA sequence: TGTGCCAGCAGCTTACCAGCGGGAGCGTCCTACAATGAGCAGTTCTTC.

The rearrangement links TRBV6-5 to TRBJ2-7; D perhaps matches TRBD1 (5 bases). The CDR3 sequence is 13 residues long. V gave up 0 bases and J gave up 4 bases, with 7 bases separating them. The germline gives CDR1 MNHEY, CDR2 SVGAGI. CDR3 DNA sequence: TGTGCCAGCAGTTACTCTAGGGGTTACGAGCAGTACTTC. This gives the protein CASSYSRGYEQYF.

The CDR3 DNA follows: TGTGCCAGCAGCCAGACAGGGATTTACACTGAAGCTTTCTTT. Its translation is CASSQTGIYTEAFF. The rearrangement joins TRBV2 to TRBJ1-1; 7 bases align to TRBD1. The CDR3 is made up of 14 amino acids. The germline gives CDR1 SNHLY, CDR2 FYNNEI. Trimming removed 6 bases from V and 3 bases from J; junction bases left unmatched: 7. Filled out from reference TRBV2 and TRBJ1-1, the complete variable domain reads EPEVTQTPSHQVTQMGQEVILRCVPISNHLYFYWYRQILGQKVEFLVSFYNNEISEKSEIFDDQFSVERPDGSNFTLKIRSTKLEDSAMYFCASSQTGIYTEAFFGQGTRLTVV.

The rearrangement uses TRBV7-3 and TRBJ2-1; 7 nucleotides agree with TRBD2. Germline lookup yields CDR1 SGHTA and CDR2 FQGTGA. The ends lost 5 bases at V and 2 bases at J; junction bases unmatched: 9. The CDR3 runs 16 residues. CDR3 in DNA: TGTGCCAGCAGCCTGCTCTCTAGCGGAACCTACAATGAGCAGTTCTTC. It yields the protein CASSLLSSGTYNEQFF.

V usage is TRBV2 and J usage is TRBJ2-1; TRBD1 matches 9 bases. The CDR3 is 13 amino acids. With 4 bases clipped from V and 9 bases from J, the junction kept 4 bases outside the gene matches. The V gene's germline CDR1 is SNHLY and CDR2 FYNNEI. The CDR3 loop is CASSGTGVVEQFF. The CDR3 nucleotides read TGTGCCAGCAGTGGGACAGGGGTTGTTGAGCAGTTCTTC. The full variable domain, in which reference TRBV2 and TRBJ2-1 provide the parts outside the CDR3, is EPEVTQTPSHQVTQMGQEVILRCVPISNHLYFYWYRQILGQKVEFLVSFYNNEISEKSEIFDDQFSVERPDGSNFTLKIRSTKLEDSAMYFCASSGTGVVEQFFGPGTRLTVL.